This TCR beta chain is drawn from a study of blood T cell repertoires in COVID-19. Study-level information: In each case, the material was cDNA or gDNA derived from T cells, B-cell-depleted T cells, or PBMCs.

The CDR3 is 14 amino acids. The V end lost 4 bases, the J end lost 2 bases, and 9 bases lay between the germline ends. The germline V gene has CDR1 SGHNT and CDR2 YYREEE (reference sequence). The table came from immunoSEQ multiplex PCR; TCRdb's copy has only in-frame clones and leaves some out. In the table there are approximately 77,000 clones, roughly three quarters of which are singletons. The genes are TRBV5-4 and TRBJ1-4; D is possibly TRBD1 (6 bases). The sequence was collected from a man between 65 and 85 years old with active or convalescent COVID-19. The sample taken for sequencing was peripheral blood. The CDR3 region has the DNA TGTGCCAGCAGCCGGACAGACACTAATGAAAAACTGTTTTTT. Amino acid sequence: CASSRTDTNEKLFF. Variable domain in full (rest from reference TRBV5-4 and TRBJ1-4): ETGVTQSPTHLIKTRGQQVTLRCSSQSGHNTVSWYQQALGQGPQFIFQYYREEENGRGNFPPRFSGLQFPNYSSELNVNALELDDSALYLCASSRTDTNEKLFFGSGTQLSVL.